A selection of T cell receptor beta chains follows, all from one sample in a study of blood T cells in healthy people across ages. Using its own MiXCR run on the 5' RACE reads, TCRdb lists one record per CDR3 protein. The table has fewer than 2,000,000 distinct CDR3 sequences, about 31% seen once; the top ten hold approximately 10%. Material for sequencing was blood. The origin of the receptors is a woman aged 25 to 39 in good health. Both conserved end residues are part of each CDR3. The D gene is left open where the match is weak. Clone size is stated in some rows and not others, as once, few, many or a class when expanded.

-	TRBD2	TRBJ2-3	TRBV4-2	CASSQEWRGGTDTQYF	TGTGCCAGCAGCCAAGAATGGCGGGGGGGGACAGATACGCAGTATTTT
few	TRBD2	TRBJ2-3	TRBV11-2	CASSFRGGSRDTQYF	TGTGCCAGCAGCTTTCGGGGGGGCTCAAGGGATACGCAGTATTTT
-	TRBD1	TRBJ1-2	TRBV20-1	CSATIQGTGDYGYTF	TGCAGTGCGACGATACAGGGTACAGGGGACTATGGCTACACCTTC
-	TRBD2	TRBJ2-3	TRBV5-1	CASSWSGVDTQYF	TGCGCCAGCAGCTGGAGCGGGGTAGATACGCAGTATTTT
few	-	TRBJ1-1	TRBV15	CATSSSPFGGAKLGDTEAFF	TGTGCCACCAGCTCCTCTCCCTTCGGGGGAGCTAAACTCGGGGACACTGAAGCTTTCTTT
-	-	TRBJ2-6	TRBV5-6	CASSLGGLGRSGANVLTF	TGTGCCAGCAGCTTGGGGGGTCTGGGGCGGTCCGGGGCCAACGTCCTGACTTTC
few	TRBD2	TRBJ2-1	TRBV5-1	CASSLPSGNNEQFF	TGCGCCAGCAGCTTGCCCAGCGGGAACAATGAGCAGTTCTTC
many	-	TRBJ1-1	TRBV29-1	CSAGTQNTEAFF	TGCAGCGCCGGGACTCAGAACACTGAAGCTTTCTTT
-	TRBD1	TRBJ1-2	TRBV20-1	CSASRQGVHGYTF	TGCAGTGCTAGTAGGCAGGGGGTCCATGGCTACACCTTC
once	-	TRBJ1-1	TRBV18	CASSQERLEAFF	TGTGCCAGCTCACAAGAAAGGCTTGAAGCTTTCTTT
-	-	TRBJ2-3	TRBV21-1	CASSGRTSGGLTDTQYF	TGTGCCAGCAGCGGACGGACTAGCGGGGGGCTCACAGATACGCAGTATTTT
-	-	TRBJ2-7	TRBV30	CAWVRESSYEQYF	TGTGCCTGGGTCAGAGAGAGCTCCTACGAGCAGTACTTC
-	-	TRBJ2-5	TRBV29-1	CSVGREAATETQYF	TGCAGCGTTGGTCGAGAGGCGGCCACAGAGACCCAGTACTTC
-	TRBD1	TRBJ1-6	TRBV7-8	CASSLIAGGRLLHF	TGTGCCAGCAGCTTAATCGCAGGGGGTCGTCTCCTCCACTTT
few	TRBD1	TRBJ1-5	TRBV6-1	CASRRSHRGRDQPQHF	TGTGCCAGCAGACGATCCCACAGGGGTCGGGATCAGCCCCAGCATTTT
-	-	TRBJ1-1	TRBV3-1	CASSQNWAGGEVFF	TGTGCCAGCAGCCAAAACTGGGCGGGAGGGGAAGTTTTCTTT
once	-	TRBJ2-1	TRBV11-2	CATSLVARMGHNEQFF	TGTGCCACCAGCTTAGTGGCGCGCATGGGACACAATGAGCAGTTCTTC
-	-	TRBJ2-7	TRBV20-1	CSARDSDFPWASYEQYF	TGCAGTGCTAGAGATAGTGACTTCCCCTGGGCCTCCTACGAGCAGTACTTC
few	-	TRBJ2-1	TRBV9	CASSVGNDEQFF	TGTGCCAGCAGCGTAGGGAATGATGAGCAGTTCTTC
-	TRBD1	TRBJ2-3	TRBV25-1	CASSDGQVSTDTQYF	TGTGCCAGCAGTGATGGACAGGTTAGCACAGATACGCAGTATTTT
few	-	TRBJ1-1	TRBV20-1	CSARPQGPTEAFF	TGCAGTGCTAGGCCTCAGGGCCCCACTGAAGCTTTCTTT
-	-	TRBJ1-2	TRBV7-9	CASSFLTVASNYGYTF	TGTGCCAGCAGCTTTCTAACGGTCGCTTCTAACTATGGCTACACCTTC
-	-	TRBJ2-7	TRBV12-3/TRBV12-4	CASSLKLRPYEQYF	TGTGCCAGCAGTTTAAAACTGAGACCATACGAGCAGTACTTC
few	-	TRBJ2-7	TRBV11-2	CASSLDLDSSYEQYF	TGTGCCAGCAGCTTAGATCTTGACAGCTCCTACGAGCAGTACTTC
-	-	TRBJ2-1	TRBV13	CASSPTSSANSYNEQFF	TGTGCCAGCAGCCCGACCTCTAGCGCGAACTCCTACAATGAGCAGTTCTTC
many	TRBD2	TRBJ2-7	TRBV12-3/TRBV12-4	CASSLGRVGEQYF	TGTGCCAGCAGTTTGGGGAGGGTCGGAGAGCAGTACTTC
-	TRBD2	TRBJ2-7	TRBV9	CASSVDVAGIYEQYF	TGTGCCAGCAGCGTAGATGTAGCGGGAATCTACGAGCAGTACTTC
-	-	TRBJ1-4	TRBV2	CASSYRWGGQTNEKLFF	TGTGCCAGCAGTTACCGTTGGGGCGGACAGACTAATGAAAAACTGTTTTTT
few	-	TRBJ2-5	TRBV10-2	CASSESAGWGTQYF	TGCGCCAGCAGTGAGTCTGCGGGGTGGGGGACCCAGTACTTC
-	-	TRBJ1-3	TRBV29-1	CSVCRDKAGNTIYF	TGCAGCGTTTGCAGAGACAAGGCTGGAAACACCATATATTTT
-	-	TRBJ2-5	TRBV5-1	CASSVIGENSETQYF	TGCGCCAGCAGCGTCATCGGGGAGAACTCCGAGACCCAGTACTTC
-	TRBD2	TRBJ2-7	TRBV20-1	CSARVGGSYYEQYF	TGCAGTGCTAGAGTGGGGGGGAGTTACTACGAGCAGTACTTC
many	-	TRBJ2-7	TRBV25-1	CASSEYGGEQYF	TGTGCCAGCAGTGAATACGGCGGCGAGCAGTACTTC
-	-	TRBJ2-3	TRBV6-5	CASSYSDFSTQYF	TGTGCCAGCAGTTACTCGGACTTCAGTACGCAGTATTTT
-	-	TRBJ2-1	TRBV20-1	CSARGTISSYNEQFF	TGCAGTGCTAGAGGGACTATAAGCTCCTACAATGAGCAGTTCTTC
few	-	TRBJ2-3	TRBV5-4	CATGRVDTQYF	TGTGCCACCGGCCGGGTAGATACGCAGTATTTT
-	-	TRBJ2-3	TRBV15	CATTTPFDGTQYF	TGTGCCACCACCACACCATTCGACGGTACGCAGTATTTT
-	TRBD1	TRBJ1-1	TRBV5-1	CASQGQIGPGTEAFF	TGCGCCAGCCAGGGACAGATTGGGCCGGGGACTGAAGCTTTCTTT
-	TRBD2	TRBJ2-1	TRBV20-1	CSARDGRAGYEQFF	TGCAGTGCTAGAGACGGGAGGGCCGGATATGAGCAGTTCTTC
-	TRBD2	TRBJ2-5	TRBV10-3	CAISDPGLPGQETQYF	TGTGCCATCAGTGACCCGGGACTACCGGGCCAAGAGACCCAGTACTTC
-	-	TRBJ2-7	TRBV20-1	CSARVRPPSYEQYF	TGCAGTGCTAGAGTTCGACCTCCATCCTACGAGCAGTACTTC
-	-	TRBJ1-1	TRBV10-3	CAVNGAGMNTEAFF	TGTGCCGTCAATGGGGCTGGGATGAACACTGAAGCTTTCTTT
-	-	TRBJ2-7	TRBV19	CASSIGRGSVTYEQYF	TGTGCCAGTAGTATAGGTCGGGGTTCGGTCACCTACGAGCAGTACTTC
few	-	TRBJ2-7	TRBV18	CASSVLGRQIISYEQYF	TGTGCCAGCTCAGTATTAGGGAGACAGATCATCTCCTACGAGCAGTACTTC
once	-	TRBJ1-4	TRBV28	CASSPGTKNGEKLFF	TGTGCCAGCAGCCCGGGGACCAAAAACGGGGAAAAACTGTTTTTT
-	-	TRBJ2-7	TRBV12-3/TRBV12-4	CASKRSGGSHEQYF	TGTGCCAGCAAGCGTTCAGGGGGGTCACACGAGCAGTACTTC
-	-	TRBJ2-7	TRBV18	CASSPPARATGNEQYF	TGTGCCAGCTCACCACCGGCGAGGGCTACAGGGAACGAGCAGTACTTC
-	TRBD1	TRBJ1-2	TRBV3-1	CASSYGTGNYGYTF	TGTGCCAGCAGCTATGGGACAGGGAACTATGGCTACACCTTC
-	-	TRBJ2-1	TRBV6-6	CATIPFPGSNEQFF	TGTGCCACCATCCCCTTCCCGGGCTCCAATGAGCAGTTCTTC
-	TRBD1	TRBJ2-1	TRBV7-9	CASSQRTGDYYEQFF	TGTGCCAGCAGCCAAAGGACAGGGGATTATTACGAGCAGTTCTTC
-	-	TRBJ2-5	TRBV20-1	CSAGNHREPQETQYF	TGCAGTGCTGGAAACCACAGGGAACCCCAAGAGACCCAGTACTTC
few	-	TRBJ2-7	TRBV6-5	CASSYSDSPGQGPYEQYF	TGTGCCAGCAGTTACTCGGATAGTCCGGGACAAGGTCCCTACGAGCAGTACTTC